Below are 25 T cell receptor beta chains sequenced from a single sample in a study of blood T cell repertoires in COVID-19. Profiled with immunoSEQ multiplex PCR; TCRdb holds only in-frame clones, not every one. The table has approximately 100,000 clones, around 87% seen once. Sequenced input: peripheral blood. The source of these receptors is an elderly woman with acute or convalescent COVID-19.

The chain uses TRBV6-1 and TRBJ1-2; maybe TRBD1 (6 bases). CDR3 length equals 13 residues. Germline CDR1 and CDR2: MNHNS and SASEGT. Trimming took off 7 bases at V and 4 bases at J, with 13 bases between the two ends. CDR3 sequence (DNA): TGTGCCAGCAATCCTCAGGGGTCCTATGGCTACACCTTC. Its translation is CASNPQGSYGYTF.

The CDR3 DNA sequence: TGCGCCAGCAGCTTTGACAACTCCTACGAGCAGTACTTC. Its translation is CASSFDNSYEQYF. The V call is TRBV5-1, the J call TRBJ2-7; no clear D. From germline, CDR1 is SGHRS and CDR2 YFSETQ. This CDR3 has 13 residues. V was pared by 2 bases and J by 0 bases, with 6 bases between.

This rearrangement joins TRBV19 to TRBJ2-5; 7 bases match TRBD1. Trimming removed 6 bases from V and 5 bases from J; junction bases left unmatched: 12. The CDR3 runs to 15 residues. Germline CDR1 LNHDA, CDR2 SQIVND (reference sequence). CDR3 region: CASSSSGGIVETQYF. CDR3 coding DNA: TGTGCCAGTAGCTCCTCAGGGGGAATCGTGGAGACCCAGTACTTC.

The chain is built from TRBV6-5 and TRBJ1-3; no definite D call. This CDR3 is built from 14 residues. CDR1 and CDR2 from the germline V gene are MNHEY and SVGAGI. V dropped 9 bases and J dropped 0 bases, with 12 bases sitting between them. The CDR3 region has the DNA TGTGCCAGTAGAGACTCAATCTCTGGAAACACCATATATTTT. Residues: CASRDSISGNTIYF.

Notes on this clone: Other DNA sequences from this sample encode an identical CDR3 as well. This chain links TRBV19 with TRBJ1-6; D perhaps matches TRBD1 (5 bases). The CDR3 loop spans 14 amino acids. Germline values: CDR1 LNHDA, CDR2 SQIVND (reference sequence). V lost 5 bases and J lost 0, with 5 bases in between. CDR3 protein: CASSDSSYNSPLHF. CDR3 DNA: TGTGCCAGTAGTGACAGCTCCTATAATTCACCCCTCCACTTT.

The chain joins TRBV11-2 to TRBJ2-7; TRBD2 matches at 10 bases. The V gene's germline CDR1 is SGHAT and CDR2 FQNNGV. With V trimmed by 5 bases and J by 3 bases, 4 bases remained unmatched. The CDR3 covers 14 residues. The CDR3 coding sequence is TGTGCCAGCAGCCTACTAGCGGGGTTCTACGAGCAGTACTTC. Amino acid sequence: CASSLLAGFYEQYF.

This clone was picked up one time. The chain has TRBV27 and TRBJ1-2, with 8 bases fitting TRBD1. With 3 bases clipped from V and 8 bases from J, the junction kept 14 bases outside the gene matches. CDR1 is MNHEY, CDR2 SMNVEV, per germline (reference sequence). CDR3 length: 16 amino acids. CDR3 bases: TGTGCCAGCAGTTTTTCGTCTATAGACAGGGGAGGGGGCTACACCTTC. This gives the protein CASSFSSIDRGGGYTF.

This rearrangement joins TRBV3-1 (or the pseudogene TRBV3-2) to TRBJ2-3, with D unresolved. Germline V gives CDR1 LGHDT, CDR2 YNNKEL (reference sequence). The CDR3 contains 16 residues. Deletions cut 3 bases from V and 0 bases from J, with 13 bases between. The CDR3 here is CASSQGTTLSTDTQYF. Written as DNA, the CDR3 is TGTGCCAGCAGCCAGGGTACTACCCTTAGCACAGATACGCAGTATTTT.

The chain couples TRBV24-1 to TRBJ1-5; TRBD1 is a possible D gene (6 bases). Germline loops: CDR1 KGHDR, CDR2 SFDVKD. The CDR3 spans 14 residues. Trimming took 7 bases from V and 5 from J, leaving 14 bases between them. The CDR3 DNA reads TGTGCCACCAGGGGCACAGGGCCGGATCAGCCCCAGCATTTT. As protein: CATRGTGPDQPQHF.

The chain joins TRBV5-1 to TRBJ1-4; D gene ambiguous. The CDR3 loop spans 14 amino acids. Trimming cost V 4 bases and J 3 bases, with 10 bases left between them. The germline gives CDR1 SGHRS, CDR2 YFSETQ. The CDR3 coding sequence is TGCGCCAGCAGCCAAACGGGGTCTAATGAAAAACTGTTTTTT. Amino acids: CASSQTGSNEKLFF.

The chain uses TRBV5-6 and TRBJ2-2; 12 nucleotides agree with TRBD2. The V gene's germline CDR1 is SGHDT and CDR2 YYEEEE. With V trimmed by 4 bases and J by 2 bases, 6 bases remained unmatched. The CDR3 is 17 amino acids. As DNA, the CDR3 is TGTGCCAGCAGCCATACTAGCGGGGGGCTTAACACCGGGGAGCTGTTTTTT. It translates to CASSHTSGGLNTGELFF.

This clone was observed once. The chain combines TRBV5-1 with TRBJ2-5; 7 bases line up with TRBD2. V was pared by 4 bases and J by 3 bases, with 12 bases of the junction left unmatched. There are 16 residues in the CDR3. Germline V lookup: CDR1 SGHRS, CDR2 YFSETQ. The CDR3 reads CASSPVGEGREETQYF. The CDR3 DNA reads TGCGCCAGCAGCCCTGTGGGGGAGGGGCGGGAAGAGACCCAGTACTTC.

CDR3 protein: CASSQDRRAGPNTEAFF. In DNA form, the CDR3 reads TGTGCCAGCAGCCAAGATAGGCGAGCAGGGCCGAACACTGAAGCTTTCTTT. This chain connects TRBV3-1 (or the pseudogene TRBV3-2) to TRBJ1-1; a possible D gene is TRBD1 (5 bases). Germline loops: CDR1 LGHDT, CDR2 YNNKEL (reference sequence). The CDR3 runs to 17 residues. V gave up 0 bases and J gave up 1 base, with 15 bases separating them.

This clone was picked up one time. CDR3 coding DNA: TGTGCCAGCAGCGTAGCGAGGACAGCAAACACCGGGGAGCTGTTTTTT. Encoded protein: CASSVARTANTGELFF. This sequence joins TRBV9 and TRBJ2-2; a weak D match, TRBD1 (6 bases). The CDR3 is 16 residues long. Per the germline V gene, CDR1 is SGDLS and CDR2 is YYNGEE. Between the trimmed V and J ends, which lost 0 bases and 2 bases, there was a span of 11 bases.

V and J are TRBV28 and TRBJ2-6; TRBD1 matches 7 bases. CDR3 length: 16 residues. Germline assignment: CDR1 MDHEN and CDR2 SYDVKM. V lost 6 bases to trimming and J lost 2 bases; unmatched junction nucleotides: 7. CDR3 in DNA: TGTGCCAGCAGACAGGGGATGGCCCCTGGGGCCAACGTCCTGACTTTC. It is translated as CASRQGMAPGANVLTF. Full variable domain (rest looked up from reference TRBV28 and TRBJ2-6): DVKVTQSSRYLVKRTGEKVFLECVQDMDHENMFWYRQDPGLGLRLIYFSYDVKMKEKGDIPEGYSVSREKKERFSLILESASTNQTSMYLCASRQGMAPGANVLTFGAGSRLTVL.

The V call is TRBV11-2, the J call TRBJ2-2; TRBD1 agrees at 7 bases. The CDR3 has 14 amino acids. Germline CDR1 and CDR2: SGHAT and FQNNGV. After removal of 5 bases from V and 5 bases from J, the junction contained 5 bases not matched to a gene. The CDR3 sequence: CASSHVRGTGELFF. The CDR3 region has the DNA TGTGCCAGCAGCCACGTCAGGGGGACCGGGGAGCTGTTTTTT.

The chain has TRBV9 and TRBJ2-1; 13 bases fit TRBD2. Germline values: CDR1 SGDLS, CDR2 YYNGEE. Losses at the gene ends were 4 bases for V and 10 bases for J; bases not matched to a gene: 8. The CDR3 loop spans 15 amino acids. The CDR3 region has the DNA TGTGCCAGCAGCCCCAACCTGGGACTAGCGGGGGAGCAGTTCTTC. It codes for CASSPNLGLAGEQFF.

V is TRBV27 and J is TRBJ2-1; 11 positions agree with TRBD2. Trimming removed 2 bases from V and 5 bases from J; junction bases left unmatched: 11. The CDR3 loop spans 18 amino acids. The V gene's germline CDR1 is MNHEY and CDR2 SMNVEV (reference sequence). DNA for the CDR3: TGTGCCAGCAGTTTACGCATAGCGGGGGGGCCCTTAAACAATGAGCAGTTCTTC. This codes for CASSLRIAGGPLNNEQFF.

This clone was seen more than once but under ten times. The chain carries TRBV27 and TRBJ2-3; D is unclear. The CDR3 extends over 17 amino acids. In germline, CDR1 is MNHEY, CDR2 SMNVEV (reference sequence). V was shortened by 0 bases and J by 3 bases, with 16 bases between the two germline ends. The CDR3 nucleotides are TGTGCCAGCAGTTTATCGGGTTGGGCTCCTCTAACAGATACGCAGTATTTT. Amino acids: CASSLSGWAPLTDTQYF.

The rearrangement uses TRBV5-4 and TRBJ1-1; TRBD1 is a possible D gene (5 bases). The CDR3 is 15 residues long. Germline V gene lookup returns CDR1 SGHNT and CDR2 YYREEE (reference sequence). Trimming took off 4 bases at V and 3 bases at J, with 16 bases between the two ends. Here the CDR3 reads CASSPASRGDTEAFF. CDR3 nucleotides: TGTGCCAGCAGCCCCGCGAGTCGGGGGGACACTGAAGCTTTCTTT.

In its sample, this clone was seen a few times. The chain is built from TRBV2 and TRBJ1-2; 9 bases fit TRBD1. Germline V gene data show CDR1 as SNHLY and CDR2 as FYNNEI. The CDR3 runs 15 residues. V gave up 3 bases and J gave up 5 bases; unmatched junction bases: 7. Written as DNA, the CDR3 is TGTGCCAGCAGTGAGGGGACAGACAGGGGGTATGGCTACACCTTC. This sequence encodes CASSEGTDRGYGYTF.

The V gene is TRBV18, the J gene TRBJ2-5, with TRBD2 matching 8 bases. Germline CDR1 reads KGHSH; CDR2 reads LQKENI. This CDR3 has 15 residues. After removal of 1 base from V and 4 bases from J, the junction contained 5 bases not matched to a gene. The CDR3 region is CASSPQSGRGETQYF. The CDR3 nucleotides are TGTGCCAGCTCACCACAATCCGGGAGGGGAGAGACCCAGTACTTC.

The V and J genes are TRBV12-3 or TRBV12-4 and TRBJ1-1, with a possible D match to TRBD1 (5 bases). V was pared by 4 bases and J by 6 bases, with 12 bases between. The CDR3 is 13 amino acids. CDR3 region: CASSSYRFAEAFF. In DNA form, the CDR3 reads TGTGCCAGCAGTTCGTACAGGTTCGCTGAAGCTTTCTTT.

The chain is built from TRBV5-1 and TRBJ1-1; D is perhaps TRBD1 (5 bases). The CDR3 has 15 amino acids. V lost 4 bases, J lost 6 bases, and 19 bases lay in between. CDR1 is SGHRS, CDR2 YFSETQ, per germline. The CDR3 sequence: CASSAKPPGGPEAFF. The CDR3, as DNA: TGCGCCAGCAGCGCAAAACCCCCCGGGGGTCCTGAAGCTTTCTTT.

The CDR3 region is CASSFRGLGNQPQHF. The CDR3 DNA follows: TGTGCCAGCAGTTTTCGGGGTTTGGGCAATCAGCCCCAGCATTTT. The chain employs TRBV6-2 or TRBV6-3 and TRBJ1-5; D is unresolved. Trimming pared 4 bases from V and 2 bases from J, leaving 12 bases between. Germline V gives CDR1 MNHEY, CDR2 SVGEGT. This CDR3 has 15 amino acids.